This T cell receptor (beta chain) originates from a study of blood T cell repertoires in COVID-19. On the study more broadly: Whether acute or convalescent, the COVID-19 samples came from the United States, Italy and Spain. Sample material is recorded as cDNA or gDNA derived from T cells, B-cell-depleted T cells, or PBMCs.

Original processing methods: Reference gene primer amplification gave estimated nucleated cell counts. TCRdb's copy holds only in-frame clones and misses some; the assay was immunoSEQ multiplex PCR. V, J and clone size are taken as reported in that table, and D and trimming were inferred from the DNA itself. Of 60,000 to 90,000 clones listed, about 74% are singletons. CDR3 length: 14 residues. The germline V gene has CDR1 MDHEN and CDR2 SYDVKM. Trimming cost V 7 bases and J 15 bases; bases outside gene matches: 15. The sequenced sample was peripheral blood. The V call is TRBV28, the J call TRBJ2-3; 11 bases map to TRBD2. This sequence was found in a human donor with acute or convalescent COVID-19. The donor label of this sample is uncertain. CDR3 sequence: CASNSRIAGGPGYF. The CDR3 region has the DNA TGTGCCAGCAATTCACGAATAGCGGGGGGGCCGGGCTATTTT.